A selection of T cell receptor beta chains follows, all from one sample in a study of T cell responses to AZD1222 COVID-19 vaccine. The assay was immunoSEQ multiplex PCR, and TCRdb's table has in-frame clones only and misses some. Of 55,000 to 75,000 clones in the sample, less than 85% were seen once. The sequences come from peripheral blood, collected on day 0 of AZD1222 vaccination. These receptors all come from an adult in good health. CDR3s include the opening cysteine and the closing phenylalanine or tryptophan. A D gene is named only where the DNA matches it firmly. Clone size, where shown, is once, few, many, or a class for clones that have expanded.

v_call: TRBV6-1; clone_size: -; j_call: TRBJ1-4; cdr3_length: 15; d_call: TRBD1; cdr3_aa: CASSELTGRYEKLFF; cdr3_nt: TGTGCCAGCAGTGAACTGACAGGGAGATATGAAAAACTGTTTTTT
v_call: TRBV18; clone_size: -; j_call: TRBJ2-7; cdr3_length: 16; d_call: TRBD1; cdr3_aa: CASSPPKRDRGHEQYF; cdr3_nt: TGTGCCAGCTCACCACCAAAGCGGGACAGGGGGCACGAGCAGTACTTC
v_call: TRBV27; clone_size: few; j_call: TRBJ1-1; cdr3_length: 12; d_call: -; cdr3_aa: CASFTGNTEAFF; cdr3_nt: TGTGCCAGCTTCACGGGAAACACTGAAGCTTTCTTT
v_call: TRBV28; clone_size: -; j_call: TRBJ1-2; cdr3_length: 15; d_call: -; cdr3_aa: CASSLPDLRADGYTF; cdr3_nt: TGTGCCAGCAGTTTACCTGATTTGAGGGCGGATGGCTACACCTTC
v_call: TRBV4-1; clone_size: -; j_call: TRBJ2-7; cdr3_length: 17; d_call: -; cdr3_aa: CASSHPTRRGDSYEQYF; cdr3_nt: TGCGCCAGCAGCCACCCAACGCGCCGGGGCGACTCCTACGAGCAGTACTTC
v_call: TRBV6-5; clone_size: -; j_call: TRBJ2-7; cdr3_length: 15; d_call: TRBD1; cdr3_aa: CASTSTPGTGVEQYF; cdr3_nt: TGTGCCAGCACTTCCACCCCCGGGACAGGGGTCGAGCAGTACTTC
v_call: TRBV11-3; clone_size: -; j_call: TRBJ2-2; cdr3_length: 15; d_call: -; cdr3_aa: CASSTGTTHTGELFF; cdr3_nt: TGTGCCAGCAGCACCGGGACAACTCACACCGGGGAGCTGTTTTTT
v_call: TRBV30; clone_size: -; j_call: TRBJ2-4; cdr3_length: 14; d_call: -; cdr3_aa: CAWSVVEAKNIQYF; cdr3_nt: TGTGCCTGGAGTGTAGTGGAAGCCAAAAACATTCAGTACTTC
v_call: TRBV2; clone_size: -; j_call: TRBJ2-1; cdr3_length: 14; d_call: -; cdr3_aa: CASSVSPGRNEQFF; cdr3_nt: TGTGCCAGCAGTGTGTCACCCGGTCGTAATGAGCAGTTCTTC
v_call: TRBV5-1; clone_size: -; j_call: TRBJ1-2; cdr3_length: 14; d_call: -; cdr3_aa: CASSLVQGFSGYTF; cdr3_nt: TGCGCCAGCAGCTTGGTCCAGGGTTTTTCGGGCTACACCTTC
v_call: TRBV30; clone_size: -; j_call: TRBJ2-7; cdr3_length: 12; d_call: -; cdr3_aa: CAWSEGPYEQYF; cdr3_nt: TGTGCCTGGAGTGAGGGGCCCTACGAGCAGTACTTC
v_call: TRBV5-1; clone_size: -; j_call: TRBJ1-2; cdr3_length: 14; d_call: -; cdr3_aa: CASSPIRDDYGYTF; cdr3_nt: TGCGCCAGCAGCCCAATCCGGGATGACTATGGCTACACCTTC
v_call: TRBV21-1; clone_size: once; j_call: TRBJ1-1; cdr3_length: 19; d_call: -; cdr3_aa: CASSKWRQGKNFRSLGAFF; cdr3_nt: TGTGCCAGCAGCAAATGGCGACAGGGGAAAAATTTCAGGTCTCTGGGCGCTTTCTTT
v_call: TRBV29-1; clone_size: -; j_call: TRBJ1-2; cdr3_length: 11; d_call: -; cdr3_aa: CSAKTEGGYTF; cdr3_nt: TGCAGCGCCAAGACCGAGGGGGGCTACACCTTC
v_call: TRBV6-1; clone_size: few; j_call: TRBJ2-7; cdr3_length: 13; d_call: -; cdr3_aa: CASSEGWGYEQYF; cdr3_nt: TGTGCCAGCAGTGAAGGTTGGGGCTACGAGCAGTACTTC
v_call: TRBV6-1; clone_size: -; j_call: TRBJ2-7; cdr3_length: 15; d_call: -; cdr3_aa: CASSDGGSSSYEQYF; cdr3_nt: TGTGCCAGCAGTGATGGGGGTTCAAGCTCCTACGAGCAGTACTTC
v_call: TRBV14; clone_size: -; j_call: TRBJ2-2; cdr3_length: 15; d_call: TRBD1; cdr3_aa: CASSRDSPYTGELFF; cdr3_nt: TGTGCCAGCAGCCGGGACAGCCCATACACCGGGGAGCTGTTTTTT
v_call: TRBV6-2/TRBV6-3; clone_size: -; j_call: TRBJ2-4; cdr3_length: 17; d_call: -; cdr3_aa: CASSYSRQVLAKNIQYF; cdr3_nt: TGTGCCAGCAGTTACTCCCGGCAAGTTCTAGCCAAAAACATTCAGTACTTC
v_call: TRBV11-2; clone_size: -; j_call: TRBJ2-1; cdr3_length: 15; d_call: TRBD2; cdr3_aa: CASCREGLAENEQFF; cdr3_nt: TGTGCCAGTTGCCGGGAAGGACTAGCGGAAAATGAGCAGTTCTTC
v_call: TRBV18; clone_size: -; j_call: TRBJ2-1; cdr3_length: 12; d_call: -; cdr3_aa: CASSPLGDEQFF; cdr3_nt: TGTGCCAGCTCACCACTGGGGGATGAGCAGTTCTTC
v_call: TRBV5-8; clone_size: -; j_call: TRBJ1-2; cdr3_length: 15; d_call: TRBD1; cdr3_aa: CASSLRTGGDHGYTF; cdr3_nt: TGTGCCAGCAGCTTGAGGACAGGGGGCGATCATGGCTACACCTTC
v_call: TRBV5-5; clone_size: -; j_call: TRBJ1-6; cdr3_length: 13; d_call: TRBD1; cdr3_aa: CASSTWTGKVLHF; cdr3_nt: TGTGCCAGCAGCACCTGGACAGGGAAAGTCCTCCACTTT
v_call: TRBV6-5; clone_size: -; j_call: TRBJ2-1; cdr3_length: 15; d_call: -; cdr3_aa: CASSSQGRGDHEQFF; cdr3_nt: TGTGCCAGCAGCAGCCAGGGGAGGGGAGATCATGAGCAGTTCTTC
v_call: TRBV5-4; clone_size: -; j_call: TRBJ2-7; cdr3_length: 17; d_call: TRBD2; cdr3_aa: CASSLVLAGGPWGEQYF; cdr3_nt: TGTGCCAGCAGCTTGGTTCTAGCGGGGGGGCCGTGGGGCGAGCAGTACTTC
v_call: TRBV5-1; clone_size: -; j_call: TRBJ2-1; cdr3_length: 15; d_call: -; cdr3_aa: CASSLWGRGTTEQFF; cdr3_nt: TGCGCCAGCAGCTTGTGGGGCAGAGGCACCACTGAGCAGTTCTTC